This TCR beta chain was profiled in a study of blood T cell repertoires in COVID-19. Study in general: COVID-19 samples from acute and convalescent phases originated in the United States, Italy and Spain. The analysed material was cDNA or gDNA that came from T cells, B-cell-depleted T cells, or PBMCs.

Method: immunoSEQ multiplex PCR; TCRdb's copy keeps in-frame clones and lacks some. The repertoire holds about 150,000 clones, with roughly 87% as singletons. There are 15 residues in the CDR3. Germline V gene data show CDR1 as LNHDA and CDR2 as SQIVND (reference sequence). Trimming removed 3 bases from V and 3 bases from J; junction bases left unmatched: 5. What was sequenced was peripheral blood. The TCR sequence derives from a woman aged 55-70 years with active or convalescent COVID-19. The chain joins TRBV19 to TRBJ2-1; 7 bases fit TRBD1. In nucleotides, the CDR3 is TGTGCCAGTAGTATCGGGCAGGGGGTCTACAATGAGCAGTTCTTC. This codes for CASSIGQGVYNEQFF.